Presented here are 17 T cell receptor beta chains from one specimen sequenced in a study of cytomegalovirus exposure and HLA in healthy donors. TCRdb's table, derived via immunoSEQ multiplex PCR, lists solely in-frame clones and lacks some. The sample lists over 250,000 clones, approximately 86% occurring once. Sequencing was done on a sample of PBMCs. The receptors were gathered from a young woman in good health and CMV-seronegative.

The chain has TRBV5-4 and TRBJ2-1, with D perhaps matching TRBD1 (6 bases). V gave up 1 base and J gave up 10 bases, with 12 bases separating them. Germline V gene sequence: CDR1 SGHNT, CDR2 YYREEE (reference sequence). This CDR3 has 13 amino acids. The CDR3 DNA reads TGTGCCAGCAGCTTGTTCAGGGGAAGGGAGCAGTTCTTC. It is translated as CASSLFRGREQFF.

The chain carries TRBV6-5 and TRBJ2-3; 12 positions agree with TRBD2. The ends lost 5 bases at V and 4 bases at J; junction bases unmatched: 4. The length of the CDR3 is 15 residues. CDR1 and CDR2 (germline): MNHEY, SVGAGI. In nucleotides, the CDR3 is TGTGCCAGCAGTAGGCTAGCGGGGGGGTCAGATACGCAGTATTTT. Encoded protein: CASSRLAGGSDTQYF.

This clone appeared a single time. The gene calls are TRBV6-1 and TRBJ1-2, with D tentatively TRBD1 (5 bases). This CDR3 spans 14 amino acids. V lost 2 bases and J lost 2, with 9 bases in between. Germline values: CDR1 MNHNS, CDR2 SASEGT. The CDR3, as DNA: TGTGCCAGCAGTGAATGGTGGGGCAACTATGGCTACACCTTC. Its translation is CASSEWWGNYGYTF.

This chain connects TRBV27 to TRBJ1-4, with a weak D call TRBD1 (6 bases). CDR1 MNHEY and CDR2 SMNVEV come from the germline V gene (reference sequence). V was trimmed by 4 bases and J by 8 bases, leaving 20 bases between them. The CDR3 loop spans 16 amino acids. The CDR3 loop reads CASSSRPGTFFEKLFF. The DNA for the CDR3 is TGTGCCAGCAGTTCCCGACCCGGGACATTCTTCGAAAAACTGTTTTTT.

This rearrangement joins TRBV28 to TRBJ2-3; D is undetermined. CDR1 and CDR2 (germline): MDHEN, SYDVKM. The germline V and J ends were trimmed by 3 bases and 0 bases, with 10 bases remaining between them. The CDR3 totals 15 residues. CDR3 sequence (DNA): TGTGCCAGCAGTTTCTGGGCAACTAGCACAGATACGCAGTATTTT. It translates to CASSFWATSTDTQYF.

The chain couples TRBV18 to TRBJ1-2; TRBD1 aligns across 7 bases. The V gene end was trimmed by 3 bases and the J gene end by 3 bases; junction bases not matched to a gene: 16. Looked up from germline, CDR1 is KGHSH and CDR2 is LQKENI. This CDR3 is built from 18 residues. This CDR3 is CASSPRPYGGDSHYGYTF. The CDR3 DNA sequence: TGTGCCAGCTCACCGAGGCCCTACGGCGGGGACAGTCACTATGGCTACACCTTC.

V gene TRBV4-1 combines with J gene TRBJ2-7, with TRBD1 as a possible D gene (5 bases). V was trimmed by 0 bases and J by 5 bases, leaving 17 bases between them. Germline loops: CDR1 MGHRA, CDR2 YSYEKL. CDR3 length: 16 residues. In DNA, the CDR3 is TGCGCCAGCAGCCAAGAGGCACAGGTAAAGAAGAACGAGCAGTACTTC. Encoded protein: CASSQEAQVKKNEQYF.

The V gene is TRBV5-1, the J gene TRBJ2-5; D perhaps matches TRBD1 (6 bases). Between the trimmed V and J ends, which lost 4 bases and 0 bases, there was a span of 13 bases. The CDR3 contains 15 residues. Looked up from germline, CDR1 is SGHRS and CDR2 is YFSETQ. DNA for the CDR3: TGCGCCAGCAGCCTCCGGTCAGGGGACCAAGAGACCCAGTACTTC. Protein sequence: CASSLRSGDQETQYF.

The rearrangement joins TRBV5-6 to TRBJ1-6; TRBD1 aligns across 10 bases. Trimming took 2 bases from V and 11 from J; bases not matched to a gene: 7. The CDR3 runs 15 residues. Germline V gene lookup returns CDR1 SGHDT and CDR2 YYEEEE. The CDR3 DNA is TGTGCCAGCAGCTTCGGGACAGGGGATCGGGCACCCCTCCACTTT. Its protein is CASSFGTGDRAPLHF.

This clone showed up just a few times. In DNA form, the CDR3 reads TGTGCCAGCAGCTATGACAGGGAGGAGCAGTACTTC. This translates into CASSYDREEQYF. This chain joins TRBV7-9 and TRBJ2-7, with TRBD1 identical over 7 bases. The CDR3 loop spans 12 amino acids. From germline, CDR1 is SEHNR and CDR2 FQNEAQ (reference sequence). V lost 4 bases to trimming and J lost 7 bases; unmatched junction nucleotides: 4. Full variable domain (remainder filled in from reference TRBV7-9 and TRBJ2-7): DTGVSQNPRHKITKRGQNVTFRCDPISEHNRLYWYRQTLGQGPEFLTYFQNEAQLEKSRLLSDRFSAERPKGSFSTLEIQRTEQGDSAMYLCASSYDREEQYFGPGTRLTVT.

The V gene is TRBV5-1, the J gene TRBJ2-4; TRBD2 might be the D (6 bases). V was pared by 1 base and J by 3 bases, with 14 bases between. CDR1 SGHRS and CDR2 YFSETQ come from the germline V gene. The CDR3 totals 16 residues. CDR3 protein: CASSLLGGSGKNIQYF. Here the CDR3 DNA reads TGCGCCAGCAGCTTGCTCGGGGGTTCTGGCAAAAACATTCAGTACTTC. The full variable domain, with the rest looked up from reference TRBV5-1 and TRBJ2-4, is KAGVTQTPRYLIKTRGQQVTLSCSPISGHRSVSWYQQTPGQGLQFLFEYFSETQRNKGNFPGRFSGRQFSNSRSEMNVSTLELGDSALYLCASSLLGGSGKNIQYFGAGTRLSVL.

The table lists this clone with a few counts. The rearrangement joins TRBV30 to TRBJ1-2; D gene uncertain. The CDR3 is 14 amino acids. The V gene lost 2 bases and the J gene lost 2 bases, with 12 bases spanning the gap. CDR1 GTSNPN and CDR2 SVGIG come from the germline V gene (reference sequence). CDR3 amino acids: CAWSRQAGNYGYTF. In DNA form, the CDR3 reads TGTGCCTGGAGTAGGCAGGCGGGGAACTATGGCTACACCTTC.

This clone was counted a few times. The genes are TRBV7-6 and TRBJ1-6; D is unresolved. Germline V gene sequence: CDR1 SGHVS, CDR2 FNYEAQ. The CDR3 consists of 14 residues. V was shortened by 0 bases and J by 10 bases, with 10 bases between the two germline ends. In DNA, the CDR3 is TGTGCCAGCAGCTTAGCCCGAAGAGCGTCACCCCTCCACTTT. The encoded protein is CASSLARRASPLHF.

The CDR3 is CASSRLDSLNEQFF. The DNA of the CDR3 is TGTGCCAGTAGTAGGCTAGATTCCTTAAATGAGCAGTTCTTC. J is TRBJ2-1 and V is TRBV19; D is undetermined. The ends were cut back, 4 bases at V and 7 bases at J, with 14 bases in the middle. CDR1 is LNHDA, CDR2 SQIVND, per germline (reference sequence). This CDR3 is 14 amino acids long.

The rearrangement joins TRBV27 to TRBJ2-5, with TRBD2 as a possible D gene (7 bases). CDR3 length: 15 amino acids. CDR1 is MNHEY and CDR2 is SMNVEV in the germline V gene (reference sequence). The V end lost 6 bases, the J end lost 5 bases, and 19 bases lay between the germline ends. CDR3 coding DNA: TGTGCCAGCAGCAGAGGGGGGGGCCGTCGGGAGACCCAGTACTTC. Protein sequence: CASSRGGGRRETQYF.

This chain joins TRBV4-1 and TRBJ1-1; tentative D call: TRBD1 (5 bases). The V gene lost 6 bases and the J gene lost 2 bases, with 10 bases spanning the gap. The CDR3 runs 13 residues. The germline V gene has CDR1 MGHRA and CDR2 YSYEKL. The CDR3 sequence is CASRQQGNTEAFF. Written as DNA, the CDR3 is TGCGCCAGCAGGCAGCAGGGTAACACTGAAGCTTTCTTT.

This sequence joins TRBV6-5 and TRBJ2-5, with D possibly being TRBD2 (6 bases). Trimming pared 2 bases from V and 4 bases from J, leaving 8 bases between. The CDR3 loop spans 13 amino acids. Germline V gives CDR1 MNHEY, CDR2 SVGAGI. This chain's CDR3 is CASSYVEGETQYF. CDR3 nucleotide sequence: TGTGCCAGCAGTTACGTGGAGGGAGAGACCCAGTACTTC.